One and the same sample provided the 9 T cell receptor beta chains below, sequenced in a study of T cell responses to AZD1222 COVID-19 vaccine. This table comes from immunoSEQ multiplex PCR, and its TCRdb copy is limited to in-frame clones, with some not included. The sample consists of about 72,000 clones, 89% of them appearing once. The material was peripheral blood, obtained 28 days after the second AZD1222 dose. The receptors originated from an adult who received the AZD1222 COVID-19 vaccine.

The V call is TRBV5-1, the J call TRBJ2-7; weak D call: TRBD1 (6 bases). The ends were cut back, 3 bases at V and 3 bases at J, with 16 bases in the middle. The V gene's germline CDR1 is SGHRS and CDR2 YFSETQ. The CDR3 loop spans 15 amino acids. CDR3 loop: CASSSNPRTDYEQYF. The CDR3 nucleotides read TGCGCCAGCAGCTCCAACCCCAGGACAGACTACGAGCAGTACTTC.

V and J are TRBV5-6 and TRBJ1-5; D might be TRBD1 (6 bases). Germline values: CDR1 SGHDT, CDR2 YYEEEE. V dropped 0 bases and J dropped 5 bases, with 12 bases sitting between them. The CDR3 runs to 15 residues. CDR3 in amino acids: CASSLGTAVDQPQHF. CDR3 nucleotide sequence: TGTGCCAGCAGCTTGGGGACAGCTGTTGATCAGCCCCAGCATTTT.

The chain recombines TRBV2 with TRBJ1-3, with TRBD1 as a possible D gene (6 bases). Germline V gives CDR1 SNHLY, CDR2 FYNNEI. The CDR3 has 13 residues. Deletions cut 10 bases from V and 0 bases from J, with 10 bases between. This CDR3 reads CATQGSSGNTIYF. In nucleotides, the CDR3 is TGTGCCACCCAGGGGTCCTCTGGAAACACCATATATTTT.

J is TRBJ2-1 and V is TRBV6-5; D possibly corresponds to TRBD1 (7 bases). The V end was cut by 4 bases, the J end by 3 bases, with 13 bases between. The CDR3 runs to 15 residues. Germline V gives CDR1 MNHEY, CDR2 SVGAGI. CDR3 sequence reads: CASSSRQGGYNEQFF. In DNA, the CDR3 is TGTGCCAGCAGTTCACGACAGGGAGGCTACAATGAGCAGTTCTTC.

V usage is TRBV18 and J usage is TRBJ2-6; 7 bases map to TRBD1. The CDR3 is 17 amino acids. V gave up 4 bases and J gave up 2 bases; unmatched junction bases: 8. Germline values: CDR1 KGHSH, CDR2 LQKENI. In DNA, the CDR3 is TGTGCCAGCTCACTTGCCCGACAGGGAACTGGGGCCAACGTCCTGACTTTC. Protein sequence: CASSLARQGTGANVLTF.

The chain couples TRBV7-9 to TRBJ1-1, with unresolved D. V gave up 4 bases and J gave up 0 bases, with 9 bases separating them. Germline CDR1 and CDR2: SEHNR and FQNEAQ (reference sequence). This CDR3 has 14 residues. The CDR3 is CASSYSGVNTEAFF. For the CDR3, the DNA is TGTGCCAGCAGCTATAGTGGCGTGAACACTGAAGCTTTCTTT.

V gene TRBV5-5 combines with J gene TRBJ2-6; no definite D call. The CDR3 has 15 residues. CDR1 and CDR2 from the germline V gene are SGHKS and YYEKEE (reference sequence). Trimming shortened V by 3 bases and J by 2 bases, and 9 bases separated the two germline ends. In nucleotides, the CDR3 is TGTGCCAGCAGCTACCCCCCCGCTGGGGCCAACGTCCTGACTTTC. Translated: CASSYPPAGANVLTF. Together with reference TRBV5-5 and TRBJ2-6, the CDR3 gives the full variable domain: DAGVTQSPTHLIKTRGQQVTLRCSPISGHKSVSWYQQVLGQGPQFIFQYYEKEERGRGNFPDRFSARQFPNYSSELNVNALLLGDSALYLCASSYPPAGANVLTFGAGSRLTVL.

J is TRBJ1-3 and V is TRBV28; 10 bases are a match to TRBD1. This CDR3 is built from 15 residues. CDR1 and CDR2 (germline): MDHEN, SYDVKM. Trimming at V came to 6 bases and at J to 4 bases, leaving 6 bases not matched to a gene. DNA of the CDR3: TGTGCCAGCAGGGGACAGGGGATGGGAGGAAACACCATATATTTT. Amino acids: CASRGQGMGGNTIYF.

The rearrangement joins TRBV6-5 to TRBJ1-1; D not resolved. Between the trimmed V and J ends, which lost 6 bases and 3 bases, there was a span of 11 bases. CDR3 length: 13 amino acids. Per the germline V gene, CDR1 is MNHEY and CDR2 is SVGAGI. In DNA form, the CDR3 reads TGTGCCAGCAGAGCTCAAAGGGACACTGAAGCTTTCTTT. Translating gives CASRAQRDTEAFF.